This TCR beta chain was sequenced in a study of blood T cell repertoires in COVID-19. On the study more broadly: Researchers got acute and convalescent COVID-19 samples from the United States, Italy and Spain. T cells, B-cell-depleted T cells, or PBMCs supplied cDNA or gDNA.

This CDR3 contains 18 residues. Germline CDR1 is KGHDR and CDR2 is SFDVKD. The junction had 3 bases not matched to a gene; V was cut back by 0 bases and J by 0 bases. Enrolment of Seattle patients took place during active infection, and they were followed longitudinally. In the authors' methods: Reference gene primer amplification in the assay estimated nucleated cell counts. Assay: immunoSEQ multiplex PCR; the TCRdb copy retains only in-frame clones and omits some. D and trimming come from the DNA, and the V and J calls and clone size come from that table. The table includes roughly 240,000 clones, 85% detected once.

The rearrangement links TRBV24-1 to TRBJ2-3, with 12 nucleotides matching TRBD2. Material: peripheral blood. The TCR sequence derives from a man in his fifties or sixties with COVID-19, enrolled during active disease. The CDR3 sequence: CATSDLGTSGRSTDTQYF. In DNA, the CDR3 is TGTGCCACCAGTGATTTGGGGACTAGCGGGCGGAGCACAGATACGCAGTATTTT.